Described below is a single T cell receptor beta chain sequence and its context. Its cognate antigen has yet to be identified. No much larger clonotype is one base removed from it; base qualities were not supplied. A second Seattle source provided samples from volunteer blood donors who had recovered from COVID-19. Each collaborating institution followed its own protocols to collect whole blood in K2EDTA tubes. For TCRbeta analysis, collaborator samples were shipped as frozen whole blood, as isolated PBMCs, or as DNA extracted from either sample type. TCRbeta CDR3 regions were amplified from genomic DNA using the immunoSEQ Assay, a bias-controlled multiplex PCR. Per the original workflow: The number of nucleated cells in each sample was estimated from the amplification of reference gene primers within the assay. Sequence reads were collapsed and filtered to measure the absolute abundance of every unique TCRbeta CDR3 rearrangement. Productive Simpson clonality was computed per sample as the square root of Simpson's diversity index over productive rearrangements. Not all clones reach the TCRdb copy of this immuneACCESS table, which keeps in-frame sequences only. Checked studies attribute under half of the gap to unresolved V genes and leave the rest unexplained. For V, J and clone size, that table is used; D and trimming come from the DNA. The sample has about 170,000 clones on record, almost 85% of them singletons. About 8% of the sample belongs to the ten largest clones.

The data belong to a study of blood T cell repertoires in COVID-19 (dated by TCRdb to 2018 to 2021). Background on the whole study: Samples covering the acute and convalescent phases of COVID-19 were provided by collaborators in the United States, Italy and Spain. The material from the prospective study consisted of cDNA or gDNA derived from T cells, B-cell-depleted T cells, or PBMCs. The dataset comprised deeply sampled blood TCRbeta repertoires from subjects exposed to, actively infected with, or recovered from COVID-19. The repertoires were made available in a free public database intended to serve as a resource for research on the immune response to SARS-CoV-2. Samples came from the ongoing ImmuneRACE study (first 160 participants) plus 1,254 subjects from 6 global collaborators. A de-identified subject ID, COVID-19 status, age in years and sex were almost always included in the sample metadata. Where available, HLA class I and class II types were obtained from metadata supplied by the sample provider rather than from assay-based typing.

General conclusions and limits of the study: The amount of clinical and demographic metadata varied by source and participant and was provided uncurated.

The trim is 5 bases for V and 9 bases for J, with a gap of 14 bases between the germline ends. The CDR3 goes from the cysteine to the phenylalanine over 14 residues. Of the read, only the CDR3 DNA is kept; its 42 bases are in frame from base 1. The CDR1 and CDR2 encoded by the germline V gene are MDHEN and SYDVKM. The receptor comes from a man aged 35-49 years who had recovered from COVID-19. Sequenced sample: peripheral blood. The V gene is TRBV28 and the J gene is TRBJ1-6; no D gene call is confident. The nucleotide sequence reads TGTGCCAGCAGTCAACTTCTGCGGAGTTCACCCCTCCACTTT. The encoded protein is CASSQLLRSSPLHF.